This T cell receptor (beta chain) came from a study of cytomegalovirus exposure and HLA in healthy donors. Overall study: Researchers found that less than 90% of 398 genotyped donors fell within the Caucasian-associated ancestry cluster. General study findings and limits: Earlier results showed most TCR beta V segments being productive about 87% or about 30% of the time. Some V segments, TRBV6-2 and TRBV6-3 among them, were indistinguishable and were therefore excluded.

Looked up from germline, CDR1 is MDHEN and CDR2 is SYDVKM. The CDR3 has 16 residues. Use of 60 Vbeta and 13 Jbeta primers characterized the PCR. Generated by immunoSEQ multiplex PCR, the TCRdb table keeps only in-frame clones and is missing some. The data show approximately 100,000 clones, roughly 10% seen once. With regard to this clone: No antigen is known for it.

The receptor was derived from a man between 45 and 60 years old in good health and CMV-seropositive. V gene TRBV28 combines with J gene TRBJ2-5, with 9 bases lining up with TRBD2. The J call is uncertain, as TRBJ2-7 better fits the DNA end. The sample taken for sequencing was PBMCs. The CDR3 DNA is TGTGCCAGCAGTTCCCAACGGACTAGCGTTGGTATCGAGCAGTACTTC. The encoded protein is CASSSQRTSVGIEQYF.